Below are 9 T cell receptor beta chains sequenced from a single sample in a study of blood T cell repertoires in COVID-19. TCRdb's copy holds only in-frame clones and misses some; the assay was immunoSEQ multiplex PCR. The sample records tens of thousands of clones, roughly 82% being singletons. The sample comprised peripheral blood. These receptor sequences come from a man in his fifties or sixties with acute or convalescent COVID-19.

Written as DNA, the CDR3 is TGTGCCAGCAGCTCCTACCGGACAGACGAGCAGTACTTC. This gives the protein CASSSYRTDEQYF. The chain combines TRBV7-6 with TRBJ2-7, with D tentatively TRBD1 (6 bases). The V gene's germline CDR1 is SGHVS and CDR2 FNYEAQ. The germline V and J ends were trimmed by 4 bases and 5 bases, with 12 bases remaining between them. The CDR3 runs to 13 residues.

This clone occurred a few times. J is TRBJ1-3 and V is TRBV15; 7 nucleotides align to TRBD1. In germline, CDR1 is LNHNV, CDR2 YYDKDF (reference sequence). The CDR3 is made up of 16 amino acids. V trimming: 2 bases; J trimming: 0 bases; junction bases outside the gene matches: 4. For the CDR3, the DNA is TGTGCCACCAGCAGAACAGGGACAGCCTCTGGAAACACCATATATTTT. Its protein is CATSRTGTASGNTIYF.

The V gene is TRBV3-1 (or the pseudogene TRBV3-2), the J gene TRBJ1-6; 9 bases match TRBD1. V lost 3 bases to trimming and J lost 9 bases; unmatched junction nucleotides: 3. The CDR3 runs to 14 residues. Germline CDR1 is LGHDT and CDR2 is YNNKEL (reference sequence). In DNA, the CDR3 is TGTGCCAGCAGCCATGGGACAGGGATTTCACCCCTCCACTTT. This translates into CASSHGTGISPLHF.

The sample holds one count of this clone. The chain is built from TRBV5-4 and TRBJ1-1; 9 bases fit TRBD1. The V segment lost 5 bases and the J segment 3 bases; nucleotides outside the gene matches: 5. CDR3 size: 14 residues. The V gene's germline CDR1 is SGHNT and CDR2 YYREEE (reference sequence). The CDR3 loop reads CASRWDRAYTEAFF. The CDR3 nucleotides read TGTGCCAGCAGATGGGACAGGGCTTACACTGAAGCTTTCTTT.

The rearrangement joins TRBV27 to TRBJ1-2; D remains ambiguous. Deletions cut 5 bases from V and 4 bases from J, with 17 bases between. Germline values: CDR1 MNHEY, CDR2 SMNVEV (reference sequence). The CDR3 sequence is 15 residues long. The CDR3 loop is CASSQASAPTYGYTF. CDR3 DNA: TGTGCCAGCAGTCAGGCGTCTGCCCCTACCTATGGCTACACCTTC.

The chain recombines TRBV19 with TRBJ1-6, with 8 bases aligning to TRBD1. CDR3 length: 17 amino acids. V shed 6 bases, J shed 4 bases, and the junction held 11 bases outside the gene matches. Germline CDR1 reads LNHDA; CDR2 reads SQIVND (reference sequence). CDR3 protein: CASRTSGTGLYNSPLHF. In DNA, the CDR3 is TGTGCCAGTAGGACCTCCGGGACAGGTTTATATAATTCACCCCTCCACTTT.

This clone was recorded a few times. The chain is built from TRBV6-6 and TRBJ2-3; 8 bases align to TRBD1. V was clipped by 2 bases and J by 5 bases; unmatched bases: 3. Germline CDR1 reads MNHNY; CDR2 reads SVGAGI (reference sequence). The CDR3 is 14 amino acids. The chain's CDR3 is CASSYGQGRDTQYF. In DNA, the CDR3 is TGTGCCAGCAGTTACGGACAGGGCAGAGATACGCAGTATTTT.

This chain connects TRBV10-3 to TRBJ1-5, with 8 bases that match TRBD1. The germline V gene has CDR1 ENHRY and CDR2 SYGVKD. J gave up 2 bases and V 2 bases, and 2 bases lay outside the gene matches. This CDR3 comprises 15 residues. CDR3 bases: TGTGCCATCAGTGAGGGACAGGGAGGCAATCAGCCCCAGCATTTT. It codes for CAISEGQGGNQPQHF.

CDR3 nucleotide sequence: TGTGCCACCAGCAGAGCTGGGGGCTCGACAGAAAAACTGTTTTTT. Its protein product is CATSRAGGSTEKLFF. The J gene is TRBJ1-4, the V gene TRBV15; perhaps TRBD1 as D (6 bases). The CDR3 spans 15 residues. The V gene lost 1 base and the J gene lost 8 bases, with 14 bases spanning the gap. Germline V gene sequence: CDR1 LNHNV, CDR2 YYDKDF (reference sequence).